These 6 T cell receptor beta chains originate from one sample sequenced in a study of cytomegalovirus exposure and HLA in healthy donors (TCRdb year 2017). To prepare the library, the immunoSEQ multiplex PCR assay was applied. For the multiplex PCR, a mixture combining 60 forward primers for TCR Vbeta segments and 13 reverse primers for TCR Jbeta segments was used. The source is immuneACCESS, and TCRdb retained only in-frame sequences with V and J called. Part of the clones is not carried over; for the studies checked, unresolved V genes explain less than half of this, and the remainder is unexplained. The sample table shows roughly 180,000 clones, and about 68% are seen once. Of the sample, about 2.3% falls within the top ten clones. What was sequenced was PBMCs. Receptor source: a female donor in good health and CMV-seronegative.

V usage is TRBV29-1 and J usage is TRBJ2-4, with TRBD2 identical over 7 bases. V lost 8 bases, J lost 0 bases, and 13 bases stayed unmatched. CDR1 is SQVTM and CDR2 is ANQGSEA in the germline V gene. The CDR3 runs to 16 residues. CDR3 sequence reads: CSPVALAQLAKNIQYF. The CDR3 DNA sequence: TGCAGCCCTGTGGCACTAGCGCAACTAGCCAAAAACATTCAGTACTTC.

The chain is built from TRBV6-1 and TRBJ1-3; D perhaps matches TRBD1 (5 bases). From germline, CDR1 is MNHNS and CDR2 SASEGT. CDR3 size: 16 residues. V was pared by 4 bases and J by 5 bases, with 18 bases between. CDR3 DNA: TGTGCCAGCAGTGCGCCGGGGGGGATCGGTAGAAACACCATATATTTT. Translating gives CASSAPGGIGRNTIYF.

The genes are TRBV29-1 and TRBJ2-7, with D tentatively TRBD2 (6 bases). Trimming took off 1 base at V and 4 bases at J, with 14 bases between the two ends. The CDR3 is made up of 14 amino acids. The germline gives CDR1 SQVTM, CDR2 ANQGSEA. The CDR3 is CSVEGEGGGYEQYF. The CDR3 coding sequence is TGCAGCGTTGAAGGCGAGGGAGGTGGATACGAGCAGTACTTC.

This chain connects TRBV30 to TRBJ1-1, with a tentative D call TRBD1 (5 bases). Germline lookup yields CDR1 GTSNPN and CDR2 SVGIG (reference sequence). V lost 0 bases, J lost 5 bases, and 10 bases lay in between. The CDR3 totals 13 residues. DNA for the CDR3: TGTGCCTGGAGTGTACTTGCAGGGACTGAAGCTTTCTTT. Translating it yields CAWSVLAGTEAFF.

V and J are TRBV5-1 and TRBJ2-1; 9 bases align to TRBD1. V shed 0 bases, J shed 8 bases, and the junction held 9 bases outside the gene matches. Germline values: CDR1 SGHRS, CDR2 YFSETQ. The CDR3 extends over 16 amino acids. The CDR3 bases are TGCGCCAGCAGCTTGGCGGCCGGGACAGGGAAATATGAGCAGTTCTTC. Protein sequence: CASSLAAGTGKYEQFF.

This clone was seen only a few times. The CDR3 nucleotides read TGCGCCAGCAGCTTGGTTTGGGACAGGTCGAACACCGGGGAGCTGTTTTTT. Translated: CASSLVWDRSNTGELFF. This rearrangement joins TRBV5-1 to TRBJ2-2; 8 nucleotides agree with TRBD1. The CDR3 extends over 17 amino acids. CDR1 and CDR2 (germline): SGHRS, YFSETQ. Trimming at V came to 0 bases and at J to 0 bases, leaving 4 bases not matched to a gene. Combining the CDR3 with reference TRBV5-1 and TRBJ2-2 gives the whole variable domain KAGVTQTPRYLIKTRGQQVTLSCSPISGHRSVSWYQQTPGQGLQFLFEYFSETQRNKGNFPGRFSGRQFSNSRSEMNVSTLELGDSALYLCASSLVWDRSNTGELFFGEGSRLTVL.